The text below deals with one T cell receptor (beta chain). This entry belongs to a study of T-cell reconstitution after alpha-beta-depleted transplantation in children. V was shortened by 0 bases and J by 0 bases, with 8 bases between the two germline ends. The CDR3 contains 16 residues. CDR1 and CDR2 (germline): LGHNA, YNFKEQ. It was with unique molecular identifiers that the TCRbeta library was prepared. TCRdb re-called the PCR reads through MiXCR, storing one row per CDR3 protein. Here the sample spans roughly 190,000 distinct CDR3 sequences, roughly 15% being singletons. The V gene is TRBV4-2, the J gene TRBJ2-2; no definite D call. The source material was PBMCs from the stem cell graft donor, sampled from the stem cell graft. This clonotype was obtained from a human donor who donated a stem cell graft to a child with acute lymphoblastic leukemia. The CDR3 protein is CASSQEIFPNTGELFF. CDR3 nucleotide sequence: TGTGCCAGCAGCCAAGAAATCTTCCCGAACACCGGGGAGCTGTTTTTT.